This passage covers 15 T cell receptor beta chains from one sample sequenced in a study of Graves' ophthalmopathy and Graves' hyperthyroidism. TCR beta CDR3 regions were amplified from RNA transcripts. After a first-round RT-PCR with HTBI primers, a second-round multiplex PCR was run. TCRdb used MiXCR to reprocess the multiplex PCR reads, holding one entry per CDR3 protein. The top ten hold roughly 3% of the sample, which has hundreds of thousands of distinct CDR3 sequences, 20% to 25% seen once. The sequenced sample consisted of peripheral blood. The receptors were gathered from a woman younger than 35 with stable Graves' hyperthyroidism.

This clonotype was detected many times. V gene TRBV6-5 combines with J gene TRBJ1-2; 11 bases match TRBD1. Germline CDR1 MNHEY, CDR2 SVGAGI. The CDR3 is 15 residues long. After removal of 2 bases from V and 7 bases from J, the junction contained 6 bases not matched to a gene. In DNA form, the CDR3 reads TGTGCCAGCAGTTACGAGGGACAGGGGGAGAGTGGCTACACCTTC. Translated: CASSYEGQGESGYTF.

The sample holds many counts of this clonotype. V is TRBV2 and J is TRBJ2-7; possible D gene TRBD2, 6 bases. V was cut by 5 bases and J by 6 bases, with 14 bases left in between. Germline loops: CDR1 SNHLY, CDR2 FYNNEI. There are 13 residues in the CDR3. The CDR3 nucleotides read TGTGCCAGCAGTAGGGACTCCACGATCGAGCAGTACTTC. It encodes CASSRDSTIEQYF.

The rearrangement joins TRBV6-4 to TRBJ2-5, with D possibly called TRBD1 or TRBD2 (5 bases each). Trimming pared 6 bases from V and 5 bases from J, leaving 10 bases between. The CDR3 is 12 amino acids. Germline V lookup: CDR1 MRHNA, CDR2 SNTAGT. CDR3 residues: CASRRGAETQYF. The CDR3 DNA reads TGTGCCAGCAGGAGGGGCGCGGAGACCCAGTACTTC.

This clonotype was seen many times. The chain's CDR3 is CASRLTTLGGYTEAFF. The DNA of the CDR3 is TGTGCCAGCAGACTAACAACTCTTGGTGGGTACACTGAAGCTTTCTTT. V gene TRBV25-1 combines with J gene TRBJ1-1; D not certain. This CDR3 has 16 amino acids. Trimming took 6 bases from V and 3 from J, leaving 20 bases between them. CDR1 and CDR2 (germline): MGHDK, SYGVNS.

This clonotype was observed a few times. V gene TRBV10-3 combines with J gene TRBJ1-1, with 7 bases aligning to TRBD1. CDR3 length equals 13 residues. Looked up from germline, CDR1 is ENHRY and CDR2 is SYGVKD. V lost 7 bases and J lost 4; bases outside the gene matches: 6. CDR3: CAITSGQATEAFF. The CDR3 region has the DNA TGTGCCATCACCTCAGGACAGGCCACTGAAGCTTTCTTT.

This clonotype came up many times. The rearrangement links TRBV20-1 to TRBJ2-2; 8 bases are a match to TRBD2. Germline V CDR1 and CDR2: DFQATT, SNEGSKA (reference sequence). V was pared by 7 bases and J by 1 base, with 14 bases of the junction left unmatched. CDR3 size: 17 residues. The CDR3 DNA sequence: TGCAGTGTCCCGTTGAGCGGGGGTTTTTGGAACACCGGGGAGCTGTTTTTT. It codes for CSVPLSGGFWNTGELFF.

In its sample, this clonotype was seen many times. The CDR3 sequence is CASSDWGNQPQHF. DNA for the CDR3: TGCGCCAGCAGTGATTGGGGCAATCAGCCCCAGCATTTT. The J gene is TRBJ1-5, the V gene TRBV10-2; no definite D call. This CDR3 has 13 residues. Germline CDR1 WSHSY, CDR2 SAAADI. The V end lost 3 bases, the J end lost 2 bases, and 5 bases lay between the germline ends.

This clonotype was picked up a small number of times. The CDR3 sequence: CSVGGTMPPNNEQFF. Here the CDR3 DNA reads TGCAGCGTTGGGGGGACCATGCCCCCAAACAATGAGCAGTTCTTC. V is TRBV29-1 and J is TRBJ2-1; D is possibly TRBD1 or TRBD2 (5 bases each). This CDR3 is built from 15 residues. CDR1 is SQVTM and CDR2 is ANQGSEA in the germline V gene. Between the trimmed V and J ends, which lost 4 bases and 5 bases, there was a span of 18 bases.

This clonotype was observed at least ten times. The chain recombines TRBV7-9 with TRBJ1-2; D is unresolved. Germline V CDR1 and CDR2: SEHNR, FQNEAQ (reference sequence). This CDR3 region has 12 residues. Trimming shortened V by 3 bases and J by 0 bases, and 2 bases separated the two germline ends. CDR3: CASSFPNYGYTF. In DNA, the CDR3 is TGTGCCAGCAGCTTCCCTAACTATGGCTACACCTTC.

This clonotype appeared many times. The genes are TRBV2 and TRBJ2-7; D unresolved. The CDR3 covers 14 residues. Germline-derived CDR1 and CDR2 are SNHLY and FYNNEI. V shed 5 bases and J shed 3 bases, with 14 bases lying between them. The CDR3 sequence is CASSLSNGDYEQYF. CDR3 coding DNA: TGTGCCAGCAGTCTCTCGAACGGAGACTACGAGCAGTACTTC.

With respect to this clonotype: This may stem from a read error, because a much larger clone lies one nucleotide away. This chain links TRBV3-1 with TRBJ1-2; 8 nucleotides align to TRBD1. The CDR3 loop spans 15 amino acids. The germline CDR1 and CDR2 sequences are LGHDT and YNNKEL (reference sequence). V lost 1 base, J lost 9 bases, and 10 bases stayed unmatched. As DNA, the CDR3 is TGTGCCAGCAGCCAAGTAGCAGGGGGCGGACGTAGCTACACCTTC. Residues: CASSQVAGGGRSYTF.

This clonotype was found many times. J is TRBJ2-2 and V is TRBV7-3; 10 nucleotides align to TRBD1. The V segment lost 3 bases and the J segment 4 bases; nucleotides outside the gene matches: 14. The V gene's germline CDR1 is SGHTA and CDR2 FQGTGA. The CDR3 totals 19 residues. The CDR3 sequence: CASSLSIRDRGSSTGELFF. Here the CDR3 DNA reads TGTGCCAGCAGCTTGTCCATCCGGGACAGGGGATCGAGCACCGGGGAGCTGTTTTTT. Filled out from reference TRBV7-3 and TRBJ2-2, the complete variable domain reads GAGVSQTPSNKVTEKGKYVELRCDPISGHTALYWYRQSLGQGPEFLIYFQGTGAADDSGLPNDRFFAVRPEGSVSTLKIQRTERGDSAVYLCASSLSIRDRGSSTGELFFGEGSRLTVL.

The chain couples TRBV15 to TRBJ1-6; 7 positions agree with TRBD1. The CDR3 sequence is 13 residues long. Looked up from germline, CDR1 is LNHNV and CDR2 is YYDKDF (reference sequence). V gave up 8 bases and J gave up 8 bases; unmatched junction bases: 6. CDR3: CATRQGGYSPLHF. The CDR3 region has the DNA TGTGCCACCCGACAGGGAGGGTATTCACCCCTCCACTTT.

This clonotype was seen many times. The rearrangement links TRBV20-1 to TRBJ2-7; no firm D call. CDR1 and CDR2 from the germline V gene are DFQATT and SNEGSKA (reference sequence). CDR3 length equals 11 residues. V dropped 1 base and J dropped 4 bases, with 5 bases sitting between them. DNA for the CDR3: TGCAGTGCTAGAGTTGTATACGAGCAGTACTTC. This gives the protein CSARVVYEQYF.

This clonotype was counted at least ten times. The chain combines TRBV6-2 or TRBV6-3 with TRBJ2-7, with 7 positions matching TRBD2. V lost 2 bases and J lost 5; bases outside the gene matches: 6. The CDR3 is 14 residues long. Per germline, CDR1 MNHEY and CDR2 SVGEGT. The chain's CDR3 is CASSYRPTSHEQYF. In DNA, the CDR3 is TGTGCCAGCAGTTACCGTCCGACTAGCCACGAGCAGTACTTC.